Listed below are T cell receptor beta chains from one sample, sequenced in a study of blood T cell repertoires in COVID-19. Repertoires were generated with immunoSEQ multiplex PCR, while TCRdb's copy carries only in-frame clones and drops some. Of about 73,000 clones listed, 80% to 85% are singletons. Sequencing was performed on peripheral blood. The receptor source for this set is a human donor in a cohort sampled during active COVID-19. Both conserved end residues are trimmed from each CDR3. Each record gives: V gene, D gene, J gene, CDR3 protein. D genes are given only for firm matches.

>TRBV27|TRBD1|TRBJ2-7
ASSLTRTGGGEQY
>TRBV19|TRBD2|TRBJ2-1
ASSILAGGNEQF
>TRBV4-3|TRBD1|TRBJ2-5
ASSPGQGRETQY
>TRBV9|TRBD1|TRBJ2-3
ASSVGTGGTDTQY
>TRBV19|-|TRBJ1-4
ASSMRTTNEKLF
>TRBV28|-|TRBJ1-2
ASSLGADYGYT
>TRBV5-4|TRBD2|TRBJ2-7
ASSGEVAGRPYEQY
>TRBV29-1|TRBD1|TRBJ1-5
SVVIQGSNQPQH
>TRBV28|-|TRBJ2-1
ASSLKRNEQF
>TRBV7-2|TRBD2|TRBJ2-2
ASSQAGGVTGELF
>TRBV6-1|-|TRBJ1-3
ASSERVSGNTIY
>TRBV11-2|-|TRBJ2-2
ASSDWGLTGELF
>TRBV11-2|-|TRBJ2-3
ASSLAGDTQY
>TRBV14|TRBD1|TRBJ1-1
ASSLSYRGTEAF
>TRBV5-4|TRBD1|TRBJ1-2
ASSFKDRAYGYT
>TRBV11-2|-|TRBJ1-1
ASSSPGRQGTEAF